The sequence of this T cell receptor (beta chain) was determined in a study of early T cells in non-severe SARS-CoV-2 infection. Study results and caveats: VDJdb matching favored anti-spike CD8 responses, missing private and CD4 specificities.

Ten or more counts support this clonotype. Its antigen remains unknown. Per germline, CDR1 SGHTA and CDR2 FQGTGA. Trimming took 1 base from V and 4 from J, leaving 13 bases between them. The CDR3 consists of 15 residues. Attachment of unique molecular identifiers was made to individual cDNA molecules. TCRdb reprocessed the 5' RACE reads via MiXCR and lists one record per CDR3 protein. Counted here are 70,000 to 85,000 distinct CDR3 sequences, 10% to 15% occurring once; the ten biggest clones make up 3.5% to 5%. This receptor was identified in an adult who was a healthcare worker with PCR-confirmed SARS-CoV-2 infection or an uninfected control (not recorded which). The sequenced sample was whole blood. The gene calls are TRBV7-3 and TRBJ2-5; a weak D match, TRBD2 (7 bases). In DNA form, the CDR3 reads TGTGCCAGCAGCTTAATGGGGGGGGGCGGAGAGACCCAGTACTTC. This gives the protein CASSLMGGGGETQYF. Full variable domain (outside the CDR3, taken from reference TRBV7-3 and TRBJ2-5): GAGVSQTPSNKVTEKGKYVELRCDPISGHTALYWYRQSLGQGPEFLIYFQGTGAADDSGLPNDRFFAVRPEGSVSTLKIQRTERGDSAVYLCASSLMGGGGETQYFGPGTRLLVL.